Listed below are T cell receptor beta chains from one sample, sequenced in a study of blood T cell repertoires in COVID-19. Measured with immunoSEQ multiplex PCR; TCRdb has only the in-frame clones, and not every one. The sample holds about 190,000 clones; roughly 83% are singletons and the top ten take more than 2.5%. The sequencing input was PBMCs or T cells enriched from blood (not recorded which). These receptors all stem from a young woman who had recovered from COVID-19. The CDR3 runs from the conserved cysteine through the conserved F or W. Fields, in order: J gene, D gene, clone size, V gene, CDR3 DNA, CDR3 protein. D genes are given only for firm matches. Some rows have no size entry. The others give once, few or many, or a class for an expanded clone.

J gene: TRBJ1-1; D gene: -; clone size: -; V gene: TRBV25-1; CDR3 DNA: TGTGCCAGCAGGAGGACAGTAAACACTGAAGCTTTCTTT; CDR3 protein: CASRRTVNTEAFF
J gene: TRBJ1-1; D gene: -; clone size: -; V gene: TRBV27; CDR3 DNA: TGTGCCAGCAGTTTAACCCAGGGCACTGAAGCTTTCTTT; CDR3 protein: CASSLTQGTEAFF
J gene: TRBJ2-3; D gene: TRBD1; clone size: -; V gene: TRBV27; CDR3 DNA: TGTGCCAGCAGCTCCGGGACAGGCAGCACAGATACGCAGTATTTT; CDR3 protein: CASSSGTGSTDTQYF
J gene: TRBJ2-1; D gene: TRBD2; clone size: -; V gene: TRBV11-2; CDR3 DNA: TGTGCCAGCAGACCACTAGCGGGAGGGGGGAATGAGCAGTTCTTC; CDR3 protein: CASRPLAGGGNEQFF
J gene: TRBJ2-1; D gene: TRBD2; clone size: -; V gene: TRBV5-5; CDR3 DNA: TGTGCCAGCCTCGGGAGGGCTAGCGGGAGGGGGGAGCTATACAATGAGCAGTTCTTC; CDR3 protein: CASLGRASGRGELYNEQFF
J gene: TRBJ1-5; D gene: TRBD1; clone size: -; V gene: TRBV10-3; CDR3 DNA: TGTGCCATCAGTGAGCCAACAGGGGGCAATCAGCCCCAGCATTTT; CDR3 protein: CAISEPTGGNQPQHF
J gene: TRBJ2-1; D gene: -; clone size: -; V gene: TRBV5-1; CDR3 DNA: TGCGCCAGCAGCTTTCCGGGACTCTCCTACAATGAGCAGTTCTTC; CDR3 protein: CASSFPGLSYNEQFF
J gene: TRBJ1-4; D gene: TRBD1; clone size: once; V gene: TRBV3-1/TRBV3-2; CDR3 DNA: TGTGCCAGCAGTAGGAGGACAGGGGCGCTTAATGAAAAACTGTTTTTT; CDR3 protein: CASSRRTGALNEKLFF
J gene: TRBJ2-2; D gene: TRBD1; clone size: -; V gene: TRBV24-1; CDR3 DNA: TGTGCCACCGCTCCACGTGGGCAGGGGGTCGGGGAGCTGTTTTTT; CDR3 protein: CATAPRGQGVGELFF
J gene: TRBJ1-2; D gene: TRBD1; clone size: -; V gene: TRBV2; CDR3 DNA: TGTGCCAGATGGGGGACAGAGGATTATGGAGGCTACACCTTC; CDR3 protein: CARWGTEDYGGYTF
J gene: TRBJ2-3; D gene: TRBD1; clone size: -; V gene: TRBV29-1; CDR3 DNA: TGCAGCGTCCTGGACAGGGGGCGTACAGATACGCAGTATTTT; CDR3 protein: CSVLDRGRTDTQYF
J gene: TRBJ2-1; D gene: -; clone size: -; V gene: TRBV11-3; CDR3 DNA: TGTGCCAGCAGCTTATCACTATCTAGCTCCTACAATGAGCAGTTCTTC; CDR3 protein: CASSLSLSSSYNEQFF
J gene: TRBJ1-2; D gene: TRBD1; clone size: -; V gene: TRBV13; CDR3 DNA: TGTGCCAGCAGCTTAGGACAGGGGGCCTATGGCTACACCTTC; CDR3 protein: CASSLGQGAYGYTF
J gene: TRBJ2-2; D gene: -; clone size: -; V gene: TRBV15; CDR3 DNA: TGTGCCACCAGCGGAGGACTTACCGGGGAGCTGTTTTTT; CDR3 protein: CATSGGLTGELFF
J gene: TRBJ1-4; D gene: -; clone size: -; V gene: TRBV5-1; CDR3 DNA: TGCGCCAGCAGCTTGGTCGGGGAAGCGAAAAAACTGTTTTTT; CDR3 protein: CASSLVGEAKKLFF
J gene: TRBJ1-2; D gene: TRBD1; clone size: -; V gene: TRBV19; CDR3 DNA: TGTGCCAGTAGTACCCACAGGGGACCCTATGGCTACACCTTC; CDR3 protein: CASSTHRGPYGYTF
J gene: TRBJ1-3; D gene: TRBD1; clone size: -; V gene: TRBV30; CDR3 DNA: TGTGCCTGGAGTGTCTCGGGACAGCCCTCTGGAAACACCATATATTTT; CDR3 protein: CAWSVSGQPSGNTIYF
J gene: TRBJ2-1; D gene: TRBD2; clone size: -; V gene: TRBV30; CDR3 DNA: TGTGCCTGGAGTTCGGGACTAGCGATAGATGAGCAGTTCTTC; CDR3 protein: CAWSSGLAIDEQFF
J gene: TRBJ2-3; D gene: -; clone size: once; V gene: TRBV10-1; CDR3 DNA: TGCGCCAGCAGCGCCCGGACAGATACGCAGTATTTT; CDR3 protein: CASSARTDTQYF
J gene: TRBJ2-5; D gene: -; clone size: once; V gene: TRBV2; CDR3 DNA: TGTGCCAGTCCCCCGGGCCATCGGGGGTTACAAGAGACCCAGTACTTC; CDR3 protein: CASPPGHRGLQETQYF
J gene: TRBJ1-2; D gene: -; clone size: -; V gene: TRBV6-5; CDR3 DNA: TGTGCCAGCAAGGTTGGTGGGGCCGGTGGCTACACCTTC; CDR3 protein: CASKVGGAGGYTF
J gene: TRBJ2-2; D gene: -; clone size: -; V gene: TRBV5-1; CDR3 DNA: TGCGCCAGCACCGTTCACCGGACAGCGAACACCGGGGAGCTGTTTTTT; CDR3 protein: CASTVHRTANTGELFF
J gene: TRBJ2-1; D gene: TRBD2; clone size: -; V gene: TRBV18; CDR3 DNA: TGTGCCAGCTCACCAACTAGCGGGGTGGATGAGCAGTTCTTC; CDR3 protein: CASSPTSGVDEQFF
J gene: TRBJ1-2; D gene: -; clone size: -; V gene: TRBV19; CDR3 DNA: TGTGCCAGTAGTATAGCAAGCCATAACTATGGCTACACCTTC; CDR3 protein: CASSIASHNYGYTF
J gene: TRBJ1-5; D gene: TRBD1; clone size: -; V gene: TRBV20-1; CDR3 DNA: TGCAGTGCTAGTCCCGGGACAGGGAATAATGCCCAGCATTTT; CDR3 protein: CSASPGTGNNAQHF
J gene: TRBJ1-1; D gene: -; clone size: -; V gene: TRBV14; CDR3 DNA: TGTGCCAGCAGCCAAGACACGGGGTGGCCTGAAGCTTTCTTT; CDR3 protein: CASSQDTGWPEAFF
J gene: TRBJ2-7; D gene: TRBD2; clone size: -; V gene: TRBV9; CDR3 DNA: TGTGCCAGCAGCGCCTACTCAGCGGGATACTACGAGCAGTACTTC; CDR3 protein: CASSAYSAGYYEQYF
J gene: TRBJ1-3; D gene: -; clone size: -; V gene: TRBV3-1/TRBV3-2; CDR3 DNA: TGTGCCAGCAGCCCAGACAGCTCTGGAAACACCATATATTTT; CDR3 protein: CASSPDSSGNTIYF
J gene: TRBJ2-7; D gene: TRBD2; clone size: -; V gene: TRBV7-3; CDR3 DNA: TGTGCCAGCAGCGCCCCCGGACTAGCGGGAACCGTGGAGCAGTACTTC; CDR3 protein: CASSAPGLAGTVEQYF
J gene: TRBJ1-1; D gene: -; clone size: -; V gene: TRBV7-9; CDR3 DNA: TGTGCCAGCAGCTTAGGGCAGGGTATCACTGAAGCTTTCTTT; CDR3 protein: CASSLGQGITEAFF
J gene: TRBJ1-4; D gene: TRBD1; clone size: few; V gene: TRBV28; CDR3 DNA: TGTGCCAGCAGGATACAGGCCAGGGGGGAAAAACTGTTTTTT; CDR3 protein: CASRIQARGEKLFF
J gene: TRBJ2-5; D gene: TRBD1; clone size: -; V gene: TRBV10-3; CDR3 DNA: TGTGCCATCAGTGGCTGGGACAGGGGCAGGGAGACCCAGTACTTC; CDR3 protein: CAISGWDRGRETQYF
J gene: TRBJ2-1; D gene: -; clone size: -; V gene: TRBV2; CDR3 DNA: TGTGCCAGCAGCTGGATGGAGTCCTACAATGAGCAGTTCTTC; CDR3 protein: CASSWMESYNEQFF
J gene: TRBJ2-3; D gene: -; clone size: -; V gene: TRBV4-1; CDR3 DNA: TGCGCCAGCAGCCAAGATCTCGAGCTCTTCACAGATACGCAGTATTTT; CDR3 protein: CASSQDLELFTDTQYF
J gene: TRBJ2-3; D gene: -; clone size: -; V gene: TRBV28; CDR3 DNA: TGTGCCAGCAGTTTACGAGCGGATCTCACAGATACGCAGTATTTT; CDR3 protein: CASSLRADLTDTQYF
J gene: TRBJ1-2; D gene: TRBD1; clone size: -; V gene: TRBV6-5; CDR3 DNA: TGTGCCAGCAAGGGGACAGGGCAAGGCTACACCTTC; CDR3 protein: CASKGTGQGYTF
J gene: TRBJ1-1; D gene: TRBD1; clone size: -; V gene: TRBV9; CDR3 DNA: TGTGCCAGCAGCGCCAGGGACAGGCAGAACACTGAAGCTTTCTTT; CDR3 protein: CASSARDRQNTEAFF
J gene: TRBJ1-2; D gene: -; clone size: -; V gene: TRBV3-1/TRBV3-2; CDR3 DNA: TGTGCCAGCAGCCAAGATTTTTACAGCTATGGCTACACCTTC; CDR3 protein: CASSQDFYSYGYTF
J gene: TRBJ1-4; D gene: TRBD1; clone size: -; V gene: TRBV2; CDR3 DNA: TGTGCCAGCAACGGAAACGACAGGGTTGGCGAAAAACTGTTTTTT; CDR3 protein: CASNGNDRVGEKLFF
J gene: TRBJ1-1; D gene: TRBD1; clone size: once; V gene: TRBV29-1; CDR3 DNA: TGCAGCGTTGATGAACAGGGGACTGAAGCTTTCTTT; CDR3 protein: CSVDEQGTEAFF
J gene: TRBJ2-3; D gene: TRBD2; clone size: -; V gene: TRBV28; CDR3 DNA: TGTGCCAGCAGTTTAGCGGGGCGGGGGGGCACAGATACGCAGTATTTT; CDR3 protein: CASSLAGRGGTDTQYF
J gene: TRBJ1-3; D gene: -; clone size: -; V gene: TRBV25-1; CDR3 DNA: TGTGCCAGCAGTGAGAGTGGCTCTGGAAACACCATATATTTT; CDR3 protein: CASSESGSGNTIYF
J gene: TRBJ1-1; D gene: -; clone size: -; V gene: TRBV5-1; CDR3 DNA: TGCGCCAGCAGCTTCCGGACAGTGAACACTGAAGCTTTCTTT; CDR3 protein: CASSFRTVNTEAFF
J gene: TRBJ1-1; D gene: -; clone size: -; V gene: TRBV14; CDR3 DNA: TGTGCCAGCAGCCATTTGAGGCACACTGAAGCTTTCTTT; CDR3 protein: CASSHLRHTEAFF
J gene: TRBJ2-1; D gene: -; clone size: -; V gene: TRBV6-5; CDR3 DNA: TGTGCCAGCAGTCAAATCGAGAGTGAGCAGTTCTTC; CDR3 protein: CASSQIESEQFF
J gene: TRBJ2-1; D gene: TRBD2; clone size: few; V gene: TRBV2; CDR3 DNA: TGTGCCGTTCAGGGGGGACTAGCGGGAGGTAATGGGGCTGAGCAGTTCTTC; CDR3 protein: CAVQGGLAGGNGAEQFF
J gene: TRBJ2-1; D gene: -; clone size: -; V gene: TRBV5-4; CDR3 DNA: TGTGCCAGCAGGTCGACAGCGAGCTCCTACAATGAGCAGTTCTTC; CDR3 protein: CASRSTASSYNEQFF
J gene: TRBJ2-5; D gene: -; clone size: -; V gene: TRBV4-2; CDR3 DNA: TGTGCCAGCAGCCAAGGATATGGGGGCGAAGAGACCCAGTACTTC; CDR3 protein: CASSQGYGGEETQYF
J gene: TRBJ2-1; D gene: -; clone size: -; V gene: TRBV7-9; CDR3 DNA: TGTGCCAGCAGCTTAGGTAGACGGGAAGATGAGCAGTTCTTC; CDR3 protein: CASSLGRREDEQFF
J gene: TRBJ2-5; D gene: TRBD2; clone size: -; V gene: TRBV9; CDR3 DNA: TGTGCCAGCAGCCCTACTAGCGGACTTGGGGGGGAGACCCAGTACTTC; CDR3 protein: CASSPTSGLGGETQYF
J gene: TRBJ1-2; D gene: -; clone size: many; V gene: TRBV12-3/TRBV12-4; CDR3 DNA: TGTGCCAGCAGTCTTCAGGTTCCAAATGGCTACACCTTC; CDR3 protein: CASSLQVPNGYTF
J gene: TRBJ1-3; D gene: -; clone size: -; V gene: TRBV25-1; CDR3 DNA: TGTGCCAGCAGGAGCCGTGACAACTCTGGAAACACCATATATTTT; CDR3 protein: CASRSRDNSGNTIYF